The 31 T cell receptor beta chains below were found in one sample sequenced in a study of metastatic and nonmetastatic thyroid tumors. Among the patients, none had received any treatment before thyroid surgery. TCRdb re-called the PCR reads with MiXCR. The sample carries 25,000 to 35,000 clones, roughly 15% recorded once. Sequenced sample: blood. The receptors originated from a female donor with papillary thyroid cancer or a benign thyroid nodule (not recorded which). Some clones in this sample may be carry-over from other donors' samples.

This clone was observed at least ten times. This sequence joins TRBV7-2 and TRBJ2-2; 12 bases line up with TRBD2. The CDR3 has 17 residues. Germline V gene data show CDR1 as SGHTA and CDR2 as FQGNSA. The V gene end was trimmed by 0 bases and the J gene end by 6 bases; junction bases not matched to a gene: 5. CDR3 DNA: TGTGCCAGCAGCTTAGCGGTTACTAGCGGGAGGTCCGGGGAGCTGTTTTTT. This encodes CASSLAVTSGRSGELFF. Looking up the rest from reference TRBV7-2 and TRBJ2-2 gives the full variable domain: GAGVSQSPSNKVTEKGKDVELRCDPISGHTALYWYRQSLGQGLEFLIYFQGNSAPDKSGLPSDRFSAERTGGSVSTLTIQRTQQEDSAVYLCASSLAVTSGRSGELFFGEGSRLTVL.

The chain has TRBV7-3 and TRBJ1-1, with D possibly matching TRBD1 (5 bases). Trimming took 5 bases from V and 10 from J, leaving 20 bases between them. Germline CDR1 and CDR2: SGHTA and FQGTGA. The CDR3 extends over 14 amino acids. The CDR3 is CASSPTGGPLGAFF. The CDR3 DNA follows: TGTGCCAGCAGCCCAACCGGGGGACCTTTAGGAGCTTTCTTT.

This clone was detected ten times or more. The chain couples TRBV20-1 to TRBJ2-2, with TRBD2 matching 9 bases. CDR1 DFQATT and CDR2 SNEGSKA come from the germline V gene (reference sequence). Losses at the gene ends were 4 bases for V and 6 bases for J; bases not matched to a gene: 15. The CDR3 spans 17 residues. In DNA form, the CDR3 reads TGCAGTGCTACCTCTGTCCGGGCGGGGGGGAAAGCCGGGGAGCTGTTTTTT. Protein product: CSATSVRAGGKAGELFF.

Only a few counts were recorded for this clone. The CDR3: CASSGLAISSTDTQYF. The CDR3 nucleotides read TGTGCCAGCAGTGGACTAGCGATATCTAGCACAGATACGCAGTATTTT. J is TRBJ2-3 and V is TRBV2; 8 positions agree with TRBD2. Germline V CDR1 and CDR2: SNHLY, FYNNEI. The CDR3 extends over 16 amino acids. Trimming at V came to 4 bases and at J to 0 bases, leaving 6 bases not matched to a gene.

The chain employs TRBV18 and TRBJ2-5, with a tentative D call TRBD2 (5 bases). Between the trimmed V and J ends, which lost 6 bases and 3 bases, there was a span of 11 bases. Germline V CDR1 and CDR2: KGHSH, LQKENI. CDR3 length: 13 amino acids. CDR3 nucleotides: TGTGCCAGCTCGACGGACTGGGAAGAGACCCAGTACTTC. It is translated as CASSTDWEETQYF.

The chain uses TRBV18 and TRBJ2-7; TRBD1 agrees at 9 bases. The CDR3 is 16 residues long. The germline V gene has CDR1 KGHSH and CDR2 LQKENI. V lost 0 bases to trimming and J lost 5 bases; unmatched junction nucleotides: 8. The CDR3 DNA is TGTGCCAGCTCACCACCCTCTAACAGGGGGCGGAACGAGCAGTACTTC. Its protein product is CASSPPSNRGRNEQYF.

This clone was seen only a few times. The V and J genes are TRBV6-1 and TRBJ2-3, with 9 bases that match TRBD2. V was pared by 5 bases and J by 5 bases, with 5 bases of the junction left unmatched. From germline, CDR1 is MNHNS and CDR2 SASEGT. This CDR3 region has 14 residues. The CDR3 DNA sequence: TGTGCCAGCAGTAGCGGGAGGCCCATAGATACGCAGTATTTT. Its translation is CASSSGRPIDTQYF.

The chain recombines TRBV5-5 with TRBJ1-5; D is undetermined. From germline, CDR1 is SGHKS and CDR2 YYEKEE (reference sequence). CDR3 size: 16 residues. Trimming removed 0 bases at V and 0 bases at J, with 10 bases between. CDR3 nucleotide sequence: TGTGCCAGCAGCTTGGAGGCTTCACCTAGCAATCAGCCCCAGCATTTT. It yields the protein CASSLEASPSNQPQHF. Together with reference TRBV5-5 and TRBJ1-5, the CDR3 gives the full variable domain: DAGVTQSPTHLIKTRGQQVTLRCSPISGHKSVSWYQQVLGQGPQFIFQYYEKEERGRGNFPDRFSARQFPNYSSELNVNALLLGDSALYLCASSLEASPSNQPQHFGDGTRLSIL.

This clone was observed at least ten times. The chain employs TRBV12-3 or TRBV12-4 and TRBJ2-3; TRBD2 might be the D (6 bases). CDR3 length: 18 residues. Trimming shortened V by 4 bases and J by 6 bases, and 26 bases separated the two germline ends. The CDR3 loop reads CASSSPYGGTATGDTQYF. The CDR3 coding sequence is TGTGCCAGCAGTTCTCCCTACGGAGGGACTGCCACTGGTGATACGCAGTATTTT.

This chain joins TRBV18 and TRBJ2-3, with D tentatively TRBD1 (6 bases). V shed 3 bases and J shed 2 bases, with 9 bases lying between them. This CDR3 has 14 amino acids. From germline, CDR1 is KGHSH and CDR2 LQKENI. CDR3 loop: CASSPRQVTDTQYF. The CDR3 DNA sequence: TGTGCCAGCTCACCGCGACAGGTCACAGATACGCAGTATTTT.

By its share, this clone is medium-sized. This chain connects TRBV10-1 to TRBJ2-1, with a tentative D call TRBD2 (6 bases). The V gene lost 6 bases and the J gene lost 8 bases, with 14 bases spanning the gap. The germline CDR1 and CDR2 sequences are WNHNN and SYGVQD (reference sequence). This CDR3 has 13 residues. The CDR3 region is CASREGPSDEQFF. DNA for the CDR3: TGCGCCAGCAGGGAGGGTCCAAGCGATGAGCAGTTCTTC.

This clone occurred many times. The V gene is TRBV20-1, the J gene TRBJ2-5; 8 positions match TRBD2. V shed 3 bases, J shed 5 bases, and the junction held 8 bases outside the gene matches. The CDR3 totals 14 residues. From germline, CDR1 is DFQATT and CDR2 SNEGSKA (reference sequence). CDR3 nucleotide sequence: TGCAGTGCTAGTGCCCTGCGGGGGGTGGAGACCCAGTACTTC. Its translation: CSASALRGVETQYF.

This clone has more than one count but fewer than ten. The chain has TRBV7-9 and TRBJ2-1, with D perhaps TRBD1 (6 bases). The length of the CDR3 is 13 residues. The germline CDR1 and CDR2 sequences are SEHNR and FQNEAQ (reference sequence). V dropped 6 bases and J dropped 8 bases, with 14 bases sitting between them. CDR3: CASSFTGIHEQFF. DNA for the CDR3: TGTGCCAGCAGTTTCACAGGGATCCATGAGCAGTTCTTC.

This clone was detected ten times or more. Its ends do not fully match the called genes, so a read error is possible. Other DNA sequences in the sample encode the same CDR3. This chain uses TRBV20-1 with TRBJ1-2; 9 bases fit TRBD1. The CDR3 runs to 13 residues. Germline V gene lookup returns CDR1 DFQATT and CDR2 SNEGSKA (reference sequence). CDR3 region: CSARTTGGSGYTF. CDR3 in DNA: TGCAGCGCTAGAACGACAGGGGGAAGTGGCTACACCTTC.

This clone was observed many times. V usage is TRBV29-1 and J usage is TRBJ1-2, with D unresolved. This CDR3 is built from 10 residues. Germline V gives CDR1 SQVTM, CDR2 ANQGSEA. Trimming removed 3 bases at V and 7 bases at J, with 6 bases between. The CDR3 is CSVDWGGYTF. The CDR3, as DNA: TGCAGCGTTGACTGGGGTGGCTACACCTTC.

Ten or more counts support this clone. The chain couples TRBV11-1 to TRBJ1-2, with 8 bases matching TRBD1. From germline, CDR1 is SGHAT and CDR2 FQDESV (reference sequence). Trimming cost V 5 bases and J 5 bases; bases outside gene matches: 13. There are 16 residues in the CDR3. CDR3 sequence: CASSHQSGQGGYGYTF. DNA of the CDR3: TGTGCCAGCAGCCATCAGTCCGGACAGGGCGGGTATGGCTACACCTTC.

A few counts support this clone. V is TRBV2 and J is TRBJ1-3; 7 bases are shared with TRBD1. Losses at the gene ends were 9 bases for V and 1 base for J; bases not matched to a gene: 6. This CDR3 is 14 amino acids long. Germline CDR1 and CDR2: SNHLY and FYNNEI. CDR3: CASLEGASGNTIYF. In nucleotides, the CDR3 is TGTGCCAGTTTGGAGGGGGCGTCTGGAAACACCATATATTTT.

The table lists this clone with many counts. The chain joins TRBV3-1 to TRBJ1-2, with D possibly TRBD1 on 5 matching bases. Germline CDR1 reads LGHDT; CDR2 reads YNNKEL (reference sequence). Trimming removed 0 bases from V and 7 bases from J, with 9 bases in between. This CDR3 is built from 13 residues. Written as DNA, the CDR3 is TGTGCCAGCAGCCAAGATTTAGGGGCTGGCTACACCTTC. Translated: CASSQDLGAGYTF.

This clone has a count of ten or more. This chain uses TRBV10-2 with TRBJ1-5, with D perhaps matching TRBD1 (5 bases). The CDR3 is made up of 13 amino acids. Germline values: CDR1 WSHSY, CDR2 SAAADI. V dropped 4 bases and J dropped 4 bases, with 8 bases sitting between them. CDR3 protein: CASSVRENQPQHF. The DNA for the CDR3 is TGCGCCAGCAGTGTCAGGGAGAATCAGCCCCAGCATTTT.

This clone was seen ten or more times. The chain is built from TRBV20-1 and TRBJ1-3, with a possible D match to TRBD1 (6 bases). The germline V gene encodes CDR1 DFQATT and CDR2 SNEGSKA (reference sequence). The ends were cut back, 3 bases at V and 0 bases at J, with 9 bases in the middle. This CDR3 comprises 14 residues. The CDR3 DNA is TGCAGTGCTAGCAGGGGCAGCTCTGGAAACACCATATATTTT. This sequence encodes CSASRGSSGNTIYF.

The chain is built from TRBV7-3 and TRBJ2-5, with D possibly being TRBD2 (6 bases). V lost 4 bases and J lost 5, with 20 bases in between. Germline lookup yields CDR1 SGHTA and CDR2 FQGTGA. This CDR3 is built from 16 residues. CDR3 DNA sequence: TGTGCCAGCAGCTCCACCGCGGCGGGGAAGTGGGAGACCCAGTACTTC. This translates into CASSSTAAGKWETQYF.

This clone was seen ten or more times. This chain joins TRBV19 and TRBJ2-1; 8 positions match TRBD1. V shed 10 bases, J shed 5 bases, and the junction held 7 bases outside the gene matches. The germline gives CDR1 LNHDA, CDR2 SQIVND (reference sequence). CDR3 length equals 13 residues. DNA for the CDR3: TGTGCCACTTCGACAGGGGCCCACAATGAGCAGTTCTTC. This codes for CATSTGAHNEQFF.

This clone has only a few counts. CDR3 nucleotides: TGTGCCAGCAGTTTTCTTTCGAGCGCAGCGGACACTGAAGCTTTCTTT. This codes for CASSFLSSAADTEAFF. This chain joins TRBV28 and TRBJ1-1, with unresolved D. The CDR3 consists of 16 residues. V lost 3 bases, J lost 3 bases, and 17 bases lay in between. CDR1 is MDHEN, CDR2 SYDVKM, per germline. Combining the CDR3 with reference TRBV28 and TRBJ1-1 gives the whole variable domain DVKVTQSSRYLVKRTGEKVFLECVQDMDHENMFWYRQDPGLGLRLIYFSYDVKMKEKGDIPEGYSVSREKKERFSLILESASTNQTSMYLCASSFLSSAADTEAFFGQGTRLTVV.

This clone has ten or more counts. The chain combines TRBV5-1 with TRBJ2-4, with a weak D call TRBD2 (6 bases). The CDR3 totals 13 residues. CDR1 and CDR2 (germline): SGHRS, YFSETQ. Trimming cost V 2 bases and J 7 bases, with 10 bases left between them. The CDR3 DNA sequence: TGCGCCAGCAGCTTCGGGACTCCCAACATTCAGTACTTC. Its protein is CASSFGTPNIQYF.

J is TRBJ2-7 and V is TRBV19, with 10 bases that match TRBD1. This CDR3 is 15 amino acids long. Germline CDR1 and CDR2: LNHDA and SQIVND (reference sequence). With V trimmed by 5 bases and J by 3 bases, 7 bases remained unmatched. The CDR3 DNA follows: TGTGCCAGTAGTCCGACCGGGACAGGGGACTACGAGCAGTACTTC. This translates into CASSPTGTGDYEQYF. Full variable domain (remainder filled in from reference TRBV19 and TRBJ2-7): DGGITQSPKYLFRKEGQNVTLSCEQNLNHDAMYWYRQDPGQGLRLIYYSQIVNDFQKGDIAEGYSVSREKKESFPLTVTSAQKNPTAFYLCASSPTGTGDYEQYFGPGTRLTVT.

This clone was seen at least ten times. The chain has TRBV20-1 and TRBJ2-7; 7 bases agree with TRBD1. V was clipped by 3 bases and J by 0 bases; unmatched bases: 5. CDR1 is DFQATT and CDR2 is SNEGSKA in the germline V gene (reference sequence). This CDR3 has 14 amino acids. The CDR3 sequence: CSASLSGGSYEQYF. CDR3 sequence (DNA): TGCAGTGCTAGTCTGTCAGGGGGCTCCTACGAGCAGTACTTC.

This clone was seen only a few times. Mismatch with germline at one junction end may stem from a read error. The chain employs TRBV11-2 and TRBJ2-2; 7 bases agree with TRBD1. CDR3 size: 15 residues. The germline CDR1 and CDR2 sequences are SGHAT and FQNNGV. In nucleotides, the CDR3 is TGTGCCAGCAGCTCCTCCAGGGGGAACACCGTGGAGCTGTTTTTT. Translation gives CASSSSRGNTVELFF.

In its sample, this clone ranks as medium-sized. The rearrangement uses TRBV27 and TRBJ1-6; 7 nucleotides align to TRBD1. This CDR3 is built from 14 residues. Looked up from germline, CDR1 is MNHEY and CDR2 is SMNVEV (reference sequence). Trimming at V came to 6 bases and at J to 9 bases, leaving 8 bases not matched to a gene. Here the CDR3 reads CASRRQGLGSPLHF. CDR3 sequence (DNA): TGTGCCAGCAGACGACAGGGTCTTGGTTCACCCCTCCACTTT.

The chain has TRBV5-1 and TRBJ2-7; possible D gene TRBD2, 5 bases. The V end lost 2 bases, the J end lost 8 bases, and 20 bases lay between the germline ends. This CDR3 spans 15 amino acids. CDR1 SGHRS and CDR2 YFSETQ come from the germline V gene. The CDR3 bases are TGCGCCAGCAGCTTCATCGGGGAGCCGTCGGTGAAGCAGTACTTC. It is translated as CASSFIGEPSVKQYF.

Many counts were recorded for this clone. The genes are TRBV5-6 and TRBJ2-7, with D uncertain. V was shortened by 4 bases and J by 4 bases, with 15 bases between the two germline ends. In germline, CDR1 is SGHDT, CDR2 YYEEEE. This CDR3 has 14 residues. CDR3 region: CASSRSDLPYEQYF. CDR3 DNA sequence: TGTGCCAGCAGCCGAAGCGACCTACCGTACGAGCAGTACTTC.

This clone was found many times. The chain links TRBV24-1 to TRBJ1-2, with D unclear. V lost 4 bases, J lost 0 bases, and 11 bases lay in between. The CDR3 has 15 amino acids. Germline V gene lookup returns CDR1 KGHDR and CDR2 SFDVKD. CDR3 in amino acids: CATSDSGRTNYGYTF. The CDR3 nucleotides read TGTGCCACCAGTGACTCTGGGCGCACTAACTATGGCTACACCTTC.